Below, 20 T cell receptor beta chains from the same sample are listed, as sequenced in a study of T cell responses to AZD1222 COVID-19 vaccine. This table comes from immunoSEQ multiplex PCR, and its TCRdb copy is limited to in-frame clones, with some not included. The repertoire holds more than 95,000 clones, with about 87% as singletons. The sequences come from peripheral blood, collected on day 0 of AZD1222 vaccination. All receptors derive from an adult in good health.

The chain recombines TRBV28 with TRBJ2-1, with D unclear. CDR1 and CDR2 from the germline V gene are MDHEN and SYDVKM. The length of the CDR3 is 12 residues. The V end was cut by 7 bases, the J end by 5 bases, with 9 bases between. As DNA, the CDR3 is TGTGCCAGCACGACCCTTCACAATGAGCAGTTCTTC. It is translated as CASTTLHNEQFF.

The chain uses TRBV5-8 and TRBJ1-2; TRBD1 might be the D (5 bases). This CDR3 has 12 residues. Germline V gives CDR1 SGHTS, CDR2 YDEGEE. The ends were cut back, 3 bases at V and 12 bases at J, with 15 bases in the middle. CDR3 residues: CASSSRTYLHTF. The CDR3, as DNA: TGTGCCAGCAGCTCCCGGACATATCTCCACACCTTC.

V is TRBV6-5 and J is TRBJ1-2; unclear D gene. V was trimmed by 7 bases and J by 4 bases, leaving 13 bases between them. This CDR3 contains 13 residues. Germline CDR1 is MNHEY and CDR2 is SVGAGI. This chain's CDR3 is CASTPSWGYGYTF. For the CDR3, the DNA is TGTGCCAGCACCCCGTCGTGGGGCTATGGCTACACCTTC.

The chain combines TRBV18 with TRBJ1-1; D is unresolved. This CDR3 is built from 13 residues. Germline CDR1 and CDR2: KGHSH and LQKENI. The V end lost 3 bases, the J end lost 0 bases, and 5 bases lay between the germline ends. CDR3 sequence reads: CASSPTMNTEAFF. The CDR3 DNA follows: TGTGCCAGCTCACCCACGATGAACACTGAAGCTTTCTTT. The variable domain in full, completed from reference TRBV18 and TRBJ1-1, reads NAGVMQNPRHLVRRRGQEARLRCSPMKGHSHVYWYRQLPEEGLKFMVYLQKENIIDESGMPKERFSAEFPKEGPSILRIQQVVRGDSAAYFCASSPTMNTEAFFGQGTRLTVV.

The CDR3 is CASSGNRMTSSPLHF. DNA of the CDR3: TGTGCCAGCAGTGGAAACAGGATGACTAGTTCACCCCTCCACTTT. The chain recombines TRBV2 with TRBJ1-6; a weak D match, TRBD1 (5 bases). V was cut by 4 bases and J by 9 bases, with 16 bases left in between. This CDR3 contains 15 residues. CDR1 SNHLY and CDR2 FYNNEI come from the germline V gene.

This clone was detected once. The CDR3 sequence is CSVEDSQGYNTGELFF. CDR3 nucleotide sequence: TGCAGCGTTGAAGATTCTCAGGGATATAACACCGGGGAGCTGTTTTTT. This sequence joins TRBV29-1 and TRBJ2-2; D perhaps matches TRBD1 (5 bases). The CDR3 runs 16 residues. The germline gives CDR1 SQVTM, CDR2 ANQGSEA. V was clipped by 0 bases and J by 2 bases, with 13 bases between them.

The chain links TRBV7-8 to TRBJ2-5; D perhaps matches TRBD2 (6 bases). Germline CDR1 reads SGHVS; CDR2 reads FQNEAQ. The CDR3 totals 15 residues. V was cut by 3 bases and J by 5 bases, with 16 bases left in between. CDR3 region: CASSLQGFGGETQYF. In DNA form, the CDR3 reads TGTGCCAGCAGCTTGCAAGGGTTTGGGGGGGAGACCCAGTACTTC. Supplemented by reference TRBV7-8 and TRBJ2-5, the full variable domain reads GAGVSQSPRYKVAKRGQDVALRCDPISGHVSLFWYQQALGQGPEFLTYFQNEAQLDKSGLPSDRFFAERPEGSVSTLKIQRTQQEDSAVYLCASSLQGFGGETQYFGPGTRLLVL.

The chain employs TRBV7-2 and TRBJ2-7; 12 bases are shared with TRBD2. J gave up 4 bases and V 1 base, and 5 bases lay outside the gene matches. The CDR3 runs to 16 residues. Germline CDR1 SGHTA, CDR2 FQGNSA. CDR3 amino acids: CASSLEPSGRGYEQYF. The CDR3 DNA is TGTGCCAGCAGCTTAGAGCCTAGCGGGAGGGGATACGAGCAGTACTTC.

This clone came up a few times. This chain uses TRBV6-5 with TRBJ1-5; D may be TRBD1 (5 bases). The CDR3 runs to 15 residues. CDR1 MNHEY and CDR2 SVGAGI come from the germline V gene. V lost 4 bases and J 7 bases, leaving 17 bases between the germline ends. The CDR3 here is CASSSGDGNIQPQHF. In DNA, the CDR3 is TGTGCCAGCAGTTCGGGGGACGGAAATATCCAGCCCCAGCATTTT.

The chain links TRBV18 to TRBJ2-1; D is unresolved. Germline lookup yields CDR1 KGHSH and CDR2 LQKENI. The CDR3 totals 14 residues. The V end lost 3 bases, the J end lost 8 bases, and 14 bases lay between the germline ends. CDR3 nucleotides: TGTGCCAGCTCACCGTTAAGAGACGGCGATGAGCAGTTCTTC. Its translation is CASSPLRDGDEQFF.

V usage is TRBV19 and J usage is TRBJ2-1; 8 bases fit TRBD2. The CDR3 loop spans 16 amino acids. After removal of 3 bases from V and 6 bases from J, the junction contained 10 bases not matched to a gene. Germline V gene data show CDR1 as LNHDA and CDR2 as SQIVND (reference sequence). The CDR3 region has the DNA TGTGCCAGTAGTATGTTGGGGACTAGGATCGGCAATGAGCAGTTCTTC. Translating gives CASSMLGTRIGNEQFF. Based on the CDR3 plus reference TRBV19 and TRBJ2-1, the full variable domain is DGGITQSPKYLFRKEGQNVTLSCEQNLNHDAMYWYRQDPGQGLRLIYYSQIVNDFQKGDIAEGYSVSREKKESFPLTVTSAQKNPTAFYLCASSMLGTRIGNEQFFGPGTRLTVL.

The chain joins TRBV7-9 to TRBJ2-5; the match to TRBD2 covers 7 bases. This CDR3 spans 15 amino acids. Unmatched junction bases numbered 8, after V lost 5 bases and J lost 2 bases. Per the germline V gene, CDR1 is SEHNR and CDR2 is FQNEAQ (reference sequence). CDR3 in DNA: TGTGCCAGCAGCCCGCCGGGGGGTAAACAAGAGACCCAGTACTTC. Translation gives CASSPPGGKQETQYF.

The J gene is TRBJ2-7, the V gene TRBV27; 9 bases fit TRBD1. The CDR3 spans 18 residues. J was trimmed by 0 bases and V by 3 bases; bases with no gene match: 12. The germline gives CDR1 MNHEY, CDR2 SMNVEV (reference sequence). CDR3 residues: CASSFGLGQGSSSYEQYF. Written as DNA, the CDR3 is TGTGCCAGCAGTTTTGGGTTGGGACAGGGATCCAGCTCCTACGAGCAGTACTTC.

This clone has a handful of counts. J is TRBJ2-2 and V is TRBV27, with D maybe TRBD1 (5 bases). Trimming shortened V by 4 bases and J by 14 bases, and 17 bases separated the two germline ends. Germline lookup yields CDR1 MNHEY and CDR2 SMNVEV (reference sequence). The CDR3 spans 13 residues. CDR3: CASSSNHYRTLFF. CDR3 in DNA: TGTGCCAGCAGTTCAAACCATTACCGGACACTGTTTTTT.

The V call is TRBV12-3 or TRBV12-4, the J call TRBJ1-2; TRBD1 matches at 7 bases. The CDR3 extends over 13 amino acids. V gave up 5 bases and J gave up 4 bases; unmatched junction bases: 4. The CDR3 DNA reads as TGTGCCAGCAGTCTCCGACAGGGCTATGGCTACACCTTC. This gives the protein CASSLRQGYGYTF.

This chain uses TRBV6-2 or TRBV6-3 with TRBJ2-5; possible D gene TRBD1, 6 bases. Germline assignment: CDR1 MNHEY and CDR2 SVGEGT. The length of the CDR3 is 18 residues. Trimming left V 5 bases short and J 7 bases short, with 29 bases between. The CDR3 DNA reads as TGTGCCAGCAGTGTCCCTATAAAAACAGGGTCGGGCGTGGGGACCCAGTACTTC. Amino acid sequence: CASSVPIKTGSGVGTQYF.

The CDR3 bases are TGTGCCAGCAGTTTTGGGTCGGCTGGCTACACCTTC. Amino acid sequence: CASSFGSAGYTF. The chain links TRBV28 to TRBJ1-2; no clear D gene. Germline CDR1 reads MDHEN; CDR2 reads SYDVKM. The CDR3 totals 12 residues. The ends were cut back, 3 bases at V and 7 bases at J, with 9 bases in the middle.

The CDR3 DNA is TGCAGTGCTAGAGTCAACGAGCAGTACTTC. This translates into CSARVNEQYF. The chain joins TRBV20-1 to TRBJ2-7; D gene unclear. Germline CDR1 reads DFQATT; CDR2 reads SNEGSKA (reference sequence). The CDR3 is 10 amino acids. The V end was cut by 1 base, the J end by 5 bases, with 3 bases between.

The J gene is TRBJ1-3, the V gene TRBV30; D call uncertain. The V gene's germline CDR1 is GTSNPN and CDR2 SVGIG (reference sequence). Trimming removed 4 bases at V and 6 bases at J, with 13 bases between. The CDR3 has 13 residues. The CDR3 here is CAWKKSGSNTIYF. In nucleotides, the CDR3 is TGTGCCTGGAAAAAGTCCGGGTCAAACACCATATATTTT.

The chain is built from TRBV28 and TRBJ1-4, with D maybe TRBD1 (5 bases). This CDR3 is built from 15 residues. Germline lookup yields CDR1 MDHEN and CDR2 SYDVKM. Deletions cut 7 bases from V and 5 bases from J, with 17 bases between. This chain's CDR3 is CASTSPGEGNEKLFF. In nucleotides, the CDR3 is TGTGCCAGCACTTCCCCTGGGGAGGGGAATGAAAAACTGTTTTTT.